These 25 T cell receptor beta chains share one sample of origin, sequenced in a study of cytomegalovirus exposure and HLA in healthy donors. The PCR ran on 60 Vbeta and 13 Jbeta primers. TCRdb keeps only in-frame clones here, not all; method: immunoSEQ multiplex PCR. The profile shows some 98,000 clones, roughly 70% of them singletons. Sequenced sample: PBMCs. The receptors were sampled from a man over 45 in good health and CMV-seronegative.

The rearrangement joins TRBV28 to TRBJ2-6, with TRBD2 matching 16 bases. The CDR3 is made up of 19 amino acids. Germline CDR1 reads MDHEN; CDR2 reads SYDVKM. J gave up 3 bases and V 5 bases, and 7 bases lay outside the gene matches. The CDR3: CASSGPGLAGGFGANVLTF. CDR3 nucleotides: TGTGCCAGCAGTGGGCCGGGACTAGCGGGAGGGTTTGGGGCCAACGTCCTGACTTTC. The complete variable domain, with remaining parts taken from reference TRBV28 and TRBJ2-6, reads DVKVTQSSRYLVKRTGEKVFLECVQDMDHENMFWYRQDPGLGLRLIYFSYDVKMKEKGDIPEGYSVSREKKERFSLILESASTNQTSMYLCASSGPGLAGGFGANVLTFGAGSRLTVL.

CDR3 coding DNA: TGCGCCAGCAGCCAAACGACAGGCGGGGAAGCTTTCTTT. Its translation: CASSQTTGGEAFF. This chain links TRBV4-1 with TRBJ1-1, with D tentatively TRBD1 (6 bases). V was shortened by 2 bases and J by 8 bases, with 12 bases between the two germline ends. Per the germline V gene, CDR1 is MGHRA and CDR2 is YSYEKL. The CDR3 length is 13 residues.

CDR3 DNA sequence: TGTGCCAGCAGTTACTCGATGGACAGAGTAACCTACGAGCAGTACTTC. Its protein is CASSYSMDRVTYEQYF. This sequence joins TRBV6-6 and TRBJ2-7; possible D gene TRBD1, 6 bases. The CDR3 sequence is 16 residues long. CDR1 and CDR2 (germline): MNHNY, SVGAGI (reference sequence). Trimming shortened V by 0 bases and J by 2 bases, and 14 bases separated the two germline ends.

The V gene is TRBV6-5, the J gene TRBJ1-4; D may be TRBD1 (5 bases). Germline V gives CDR1 MNHEY, CDR2 SVGAGI. This CDR3 has 15 amino acids. V dropped 6 bases and J dropped 0 bases, with 11 bases sitting between them. CDR3 nucleotide sequence: TGTGCCAGCAGGAGACAGAAGTCAACTAATGAAAAACTGTTTTTT. Residues: CASRRQKSTNEKLFF.

The chain carries TRBV18 and TRBJ2-1; possibly TRBD1 for D (6 bases). V lost 6 bases and J 6 bases, leaving 12 bases between the germline ends. From germline, CDR1 is KGHSH and CDR2 LQKENI. The CDR3 contains 13 residues. The CDR3 coding sequence is TGTGCCAGCTCCCAGGGGTACCCCAATGAGCAGTTCTTC. It yields the protein CASSQGYPNEQFF.

The J gene is TRBJ1-1, the V gene TRBV5-1; D ambiguous. From germline, CDR1 is SGHRS and CDR2 YFSETQ. The CDR3 sequence is 13 residues long. V was pared by 3 bases and J by 2 bases, with 8 bases between. CDR3 residues: CASSSNSNTEAFF. DNA for the CDR3: TGCGCCAGCAGCTCCAACAGTAACACTGAAGCTTTCTTT.

The V call is TRBV15, the J call TRBJ2-1; 7 nucleotides match TRBD2. Trimming removed 4 bases from V and 2 bases from J; junction bases left unmatched: 8. The CDR3 has 16 amino acids. Germline CDR1 LNHNV, CDR2 YYDKDF (reference sequence). Here the CDR3 reads CATSTASGHTYNEQFF. The CDR3 region has the DNA TGTGCCACCAGCACCGCTAGCGGTCACACCTACAATGAGCAGTTCTTC. Supplemented by reference TRBV15 and TRBJ2-1, the full variable domain reads DAMVIQNPRYQVTQFGKPVTLSCSQTLNHNVMYWYQQKSSQAPKLLFHYYDKDFNNEADTPDNFQSRRPNTSFCFLDIRSPGLGDTAMYLCATSTASGHTYNEQFFGPGTRLTVL.

The chain carries TRBV6-5 and TRBJ1-1, with 7 bases matching TRBD1. V lost 8 bases and J lost 1; bases outside the gene matches: 4. The germline CDR1 and CDR2 sequences are MNHEY and SVGAGI. This CDR3 comprises 13 residues. CDR3: CASGTASNTEAFF. CDR3 DNA: TGTGCCAGCGGGACAGCTTCGAACACTGAAGCTTTCTTT.

The CDR3 bases are TGTGCCAGCAGTGAACGGGGCGTGGGGGGCACCGGGGAGCTGTTTTTT. This translates into CASSERGVGGTGELFF. The chain recombines TRBV6-1 with TRBJ2-2; tentative D call: TRBD2 (6 bases). There are 16 residues in the CDR3. Germline loops: CDR1 MNHNS, CDR2 SASEGT. V lost 2 bases and J lost 4, with 14 bases in between.

The chain combines TRBV10-3 with TRBJ1-2; no firm D call. Germline V gene lookup returns CDR1 ENHRY and CDR2 SYGVKD. Between the trimmed V and J ends, which lost 3 bases and 8 bases, there was a span of 13 bases. CDR3 length: 13 residues. The CDR3 region is CAISDYGLGGYTF. As DNA, the CDR3 is TGTGCCATCAGTGATTACGGCCTAGGAGGCTACACCTTC.

The chain has TRBV7-8 and TRBJ1-2; 7 bases match TRBD1. The CDR3 spans 16 residues. The V gene's germline CDR1 is SGHVS and CDR2 FQNEAQ. J gave up 3 bases and V 4 bases, and 11 bases lay outside the gene matches. The CDR3 region is CASSSPQGSNYYGYTF. For the CDR3, the DNA is TGTGCCAGCAGCTCCCCACAGGGGTCAAATTACTATGGCTACACCTTC. The full variable domain, completed using reference TRBV7-8 and TRBJ1-2, is GAGVSQSPRYKVAKRGQDVALRCDPISGHVSLFWYQQALGQGPEFLTYFQNEAQLDKSGLPSDRFFAERPEGSVSTLKIQRTQQEDSAVYLCASSSPQGSNYYGYTFGSGTRLTVV.

This chain joins TRBV2 and TRBJ2-3; 13 nucleotides align to TRBD2. CDR3 size: 16 residues. Germline V gene lookup returns CDR1 SNHLY and CDR2 FYNNEI. Trimming cost V 7 bases and J 5 bases; bases outside gene matches: 9. CDR3 amino acids: CASTPGLAGVIDTQYF. The CDR3 DNA is TGTGCCAGCACCCCTGGACTAGCGGGAGTAATAGATACGCAGTATTTT.

The chain carries TRBV7-6 and TRBJ2-3, with 10 bases lining up with TRBD2. This CDR3 region has 16 residues. Germline CDR1 and CDR2: SGHVS and FNYEAQ. V trimming: 0 bases; J trimming: 1 base; junction bases outside the gene matches: 1. The CDR3 DNA is TGTGCCAGCAGCTTAGCAGCGGGAGGGCGCACAGATACGCAGTATTTT. Amino acids: CASSLAAGGRTDTQYF.

Only a few counts were recorded for this clone. V usage is TRBV30 and J usage is TRBJ2-1; D gene ambiguous. Looked up from germline, CDR1 is GTSNPN and CDR2 is SVGIG (reference sequence). V shed 4 bases and J shed 6 bases, with 13 bases lying between them. This CDR3 is 13 amino acids long. The DNA of the CDR3 is TGTGCCTGGACCCCTCCTCTAGGCAATGAGCAGTTCTTC. This sequence encodes CAWTPPLGNEQFF.

The genes are TRBV7-2 and TRBJ1-2; maybe TRBD1 (5 bases). The CDR3 length is 15 residues. The ends were cut back, 6 bases at V and 0 bases at J, with 14 bases in the middle. Germline CDR1 SGHTA, CDR2 FQGNSA. DNA for the CDR3: TGTGCCAGCAGTTCGGAAGGACAAGCTAACTATGGCTACACCTTC. It translates to CASSSEGQANYGYTF. Variable domain in full (rest from reference TRBV7-2 and TRBJ1-2): GAGVSQSPSNKVTEKGKDVELRCDPISGHTALYWYRQSLGQGLEFLIYFQGNSAPDKSGLPSDRFSAERTGGSVSTLTIQRTQQEDSAVYLCASSSEGQANYGYTFGSGTRLTVV.

This rearrangement joins TRBV18 to TRBJ1-1; a possible D gene is TRBD1 (5 bases). Germline loops: CDR1 KGHSH, CDR2 LQKENI. Trimming removed 5 bases from V and 4 bases from J, with 20 bases in between. The CDR3 has 16 residues. The CDR3 sequence: CASSSTDPRVGTEAFF. The CDR3, as DNA: TGTGCCAGCTCATCCACAGATCCCAGGGTGGGCACTGAAGCTTTCTTT.

In its sample, this clone was seen a few times. The chain uses TRBV10-2 and TRBJ1-6; tentatively, D is TRBD1 (6 bases). V lost 6 bases and J lost 5, with 11 bases in between. Germline V CDR1 and CDR2: WSHSY, SAAADI. The CDR3 is 14 amino acids. As DNA, the CDR3 is TGCGCCAGCAGCCCGGACAGCGATAATTCACCCCTCCACTTT. Protein product: CASSPDSDNSPLHF.

The chain has TRBV7-8 and TRBJ1-1; D gene unclear. The CDR3 totals 14 residues. Trimming removed 0 bases from V and 4 bases from J, with 9 bases in between. Germline V gene sequence: CDR1 SGHVS, CDR2 FQNEAQ. CDR3 loop: CASSLALIGTEAFF. DNA for the CDR3: TGTGCCAGCAGCTTAGCGCTAATCGGCACTGAAGCTTTCTTT.

This clone has more than one count but fewer than ten. J is TRBJ2-2 and V is TRBV18, with a possible D match to TRBD2 (5 bases). Trimming took 6 bases from V and 2 from J, leaving 13 bases between them. Germline V gene data show CDR1 as KGHSH and CDR2 as LQKENI. CDR3 length equals 15 residues. The CDR3 region is CASSLDGINTGELFF. CDR3 nucleotides: TGTGCCAGCTCCCTTGACGGGATTAACACCGGGGAGCTGTTTTTT.

The rearrangement joins TRBV5-4 to TRBJ2-5; tentatively, D is TRBD1 (6 bases). Germline CDR1 is SGHNT and CDR2 is YYREEE (reference sequence). V lost 2 bases and J lost 6, with 14 bases in between. The CDR3 extends over 14 amino acids. CDR3 DNA sequence: TGTGCCAGCAGCTTCCGGAGCCAGGGGCAGACCCAGTACTTC. This translates into CASSFRSQGQTQYF.

The genes are TRBV28 and TRBJ2-7; D ambiguous. The V gene lost 6 bases and the J gene lost 4 bases, with 13 bases spanning the gap. The CDR3 sequence is 13 residues long. CDR1 and CDR2 from the germline V gene are MDHEN and SYDVKM. CDR3 region: CASSPSPLYEQYF. CDR3 sequence (DNA): TGTGCCAGCAGCCCTTCTCCACTTTACGAGCAGTACTTC.

In its sample, this clone was seen a few times. The V call is TRBV2, the J call TRBJ2-1; 7 bases are a match to TRBD1. Germline CDR1 and CDR2: SNHLY and FYNNEI. The CDR3 consists of 17 residues. V dropped 2 bases and J dropped 8; count of bases not matched to a gene: 15. The CDR3 region has the DNA TGTGCCAGCAGTGAAAGGGGGCTCTGGTTGGTAGGCCATGAGCAGTTCTTC. It translates to CASSERGLWLVGHEQFF.

The chain joins TRBV2 to TRBJ2-2; D is possibly TRBD2 (6 bases). In germline, CDR1 is SNHLY, CDR2 FYNNEI. The CDR3 length is 14 residues. With 7 bases removed from V and 6 bases from J, the gap between germline ends came to 15 bases. CDR3 coding DNA: TGTGCCAGCACATCCGGGGAGGTGTCCGGGGAGCTGTTTTTT. Translation: CASTSGEVSGELFF.

CDR3 amino acids: CASSLGGGTEAFF. The CDR3 DNA is TGTGCCAGCAGCTTAGGAGGGGGCACTGAAGCTTTCTTT. The chain is built from TRBV7-9 and TRBJ1-1; weak D call: TRBD1 (6 bases). Germline CDR1 reads SEHNR; CDR2 reads FQNEAQ (reference sequence). CDR3 length equals 13 residues. Trimming took 1 base from V and 4 from J, leaving 7 bases between them.

The chain links TRBV12-1 to TRBJ2-7; TRBD2, as called in the table, went unchecked against the DNA. TRBV12-1 is a pseudogene locus. The CDR3 contains 14 residues. The CDR3: CASSLVGRRYEQYF. CDR3 DNA: TGTGCCAGCAGCTTAGTCGGGAGAAGGTACGAGCAGTACTTC.